Reported below is one T cell receptor (beta chain). The data belong to a study of blood T cell repertoires in COVID-19. The wider study: Sites in the United States, Italy and Spain provided acute and convalescent COVID-19 samples. PBMCs, B-cell-depleted T cells, or T cells provided the cDNA or gDNA that made up the material.

Trimming at V came to 2 bases and at J to 4 bases, leaving 6 bases not matched to a gene. The CDR3 extends over 15 amino acids. Germline CDR1 is SGHNT and CDR2 is YYREEE (reference sequence). Authors' analysis steps: Using reference gene primer amplification, nucleated cell counts were estimated. The data were produced by immunoSEQ multiplex PCR, yet TCRdb's version contains in-frame clones alone and is incomplete. That table is the source of V, J and clone size, and D and trimming were worked out from the DNA. The sample shows about 50,000 clones, around 84% of them seen only once. The chain has TRBV5-4 and TRBJ2-1; 7 bases line up with TRBD2. Sequencing was done on a sample of peripheral blood. The clonotype was recovered from a human donor in a cohort sampled during active COVID-19. The CDR3 protein is CASSLSSGKYNEQFF. The DNA of the CDR3 is TGTGCCAGCAGCTTATCCAGCGGGAAATACAATGAGCAGTTCTTC.